Listed below are T cell receptor beta chains from one sample, sequenced in a study of persistence of HIV-infected CD4 T cells. Their target antigens are unknown. Profiled with immunoSEQ multiplex PCR; TCRdb holds only in-frame clones, not every one. The profile shows tens of thousands of clones, roughly 77% of them singletons. The material was CD4+ T cells sorted from PBMCs after 18-hour stimulation, obtained from a patient who received antiretroviral therapy. These receptors all stem from an adult man with HIV who was CMV-seropositive. CDR3s include the opening cysteine and the closing phenylalanine or tryptophan. D genes are given only for firm matches. The size field is filled for only some rows; it gives once, few, many or a size class.

j_call v_call clone_size d_call cdr3_nt cdr3_aa
TRBJ2-1 TRBV5-1 - TRBD2 TGCGCCAGCAAAGGAGCCGGGGGGGCCGCGAATGAGCAGTTCTTC CASKGAGGAANEQFF
TRBJ2-2 TRBV7-2 - - TGTGCCAGCAGCTTCTCGGGACACCTGAGGGGGACCGGGGAGCTGTTTTTT CASSFSGHLRGTGELFF
TRBJ1-5 TRBV7-8 - - TGTGCCAGCAGCTTAGGCCGAGGGGCCTTGGAGCCCCAGCATTTT CASSLGRGALEPQHF
TRBJ2-7 TRBV12-3/TRBV12-4 - TRBD1 TGTGCCAGCAGTCAGGGGGCAATCTACGAGCAGTACTTC CASSQGAIYEQYF
TRBJ2-7 TRBV13 - TRBD2 TGTGCCAGCAGCTTAGGGGGACTAGCGGGTTTTGACGAGCAGTACTTC CASSLGGLAGFDEQYF
TRBJ2-2 TRBV27 - - TGTGCCAGCAGGAGTAAGGGGCAGGGGGGGACCGGGGAGCTGTTTTTT CASRSKGQGGTGELFF
TRBJ1-1 TRBV5-4 - - TGTGCCAGCAGCTTGACTGCGAACACTGAAGCTTTCTTT CASSLTANTEAFF
TRBJ2-1 TRBV11-3 - TRBD2 TGTGCCAGCAGCTTAGATCCCGGACTAGGGATGAATGAGCAGTTCTTC CASSLDPGLGMNEQFF
TRBJ2-7 TRBV5-1 - - TGCGCCAGCAGCCCGGGGACCCACGAGCAGTACTTC CASSPGTHEQYF
TRBJ1-1 TRBV5-1 - TRBD1 TGCGCCAGCAGCTTATCGCCAGGGGGCATGGGTACTGAAGCTTTCTTT CASSLSPGGMGTEAFF
TRBJ2-5 TRBV2 - - TGTGCCAGCAGTGATGGGGTCAAGACCCAGTACTTC CASSDGVKTQYF
TRBJ1-5 TRBV6-5 - TRBD1 TGTGCCAGCAGTTCTATCCCCGGGACAGTAGGTCAGCCCCAGCATTTT CASSSIPGTVGQPQHF
TRBJ2-7 TRBV11-2 - - TGTGCCAGCAGCTTAGAGGGCGGAAGAGGCTACGAGCAGTACTTC CASSLEGGRGYEQYF
TRBJ2-2 TRBV28 - - TGTGCCAGCTTTTCCTCACAGGGCCCCGGGGAGCTGTTTTTT CASFSSQGPGELFF
TRBJ2-3 TRBV18 - - TGTGCCAGCTCACCACCGTCTCGCACAGATACGCAGTATTTT CASSPPSRTDTQYF
TRBJ2-1 TRBV24-1 - - TGTGCCACCAGTGATTTCAAATACCAGGTCAACGAGCAGTTCTTC CATSDFKYQVNEQFF
TRBJ1-5 TRBV7-9 - TRBD1 TGTGCCAGCAGCTCGGGACAGGGGGGCAATCAGCCCCAGCATTTT CASSSGQGGNQPQHF
TRBJ2-2 TRBV5-6 - - TGTGCCAGCAGCTTACTACAGAGGAACACCGGGGAGCTGTTTTTT CASSLLQRNTGELFF
TRBJ1-2 TRBV30 - - TGTGCCTGGAGTGTACAACAGGGTGGCTACACCTTC CAWSVQQGGYTF
TRBJ2-7 TRBV10-2 - - TGCGCCAGCAGTGGCGGTCAGGACATGCCGTCTGTTGAGCAGTACTTC CASSGGQDMPSVEQYF
TRBJ2-2 TRBV7-9 - TRBD1 TGTGCCAGCAGCTTAGCGTTTAGAGGACAGGGGACCGGGGAGCTGTTTTTT CASSLAFRGQGTGELFF
TRBJ2-1 TRBV6-5 - TRBD2 TGTGCCAGCAGGACTAGCGGGAACGCCTACAATGAGCAGTTCTTC CASRTSGNAYNEQFF
TRBJ1-2 TRBV19 - - TGTGCCAGTTCGGGGGGGACGAACTATGGCTACACCTTC CASSGGTNYGYTF
TRBJ1-6 TRBV28 - TRBD1 TGTGCCAGCAGTTTCATTCGACAGGGTCCTAATTCACCCCTCCACTTT CASSFIRQGPNSPLHF
TRBJ1-4 TRBV19 once TRBD1 TGTGCCAGTAGTATAGGCAGGGGGAGTGAAAAACTGTTTTTT CASSIGRGSEKLFF
TRBJ2-7 TRBV18 - TRBD1 TGTGCCAGCTCCTTCGACAGGGAAGGCGGCGAGCAGTACTTC CASSFDREGGEQYF
TRBJ1-1 TRBV10-1 few - TGCGCCAGCAGTGATGACCGGAACACTGAAGCTTTCTTT CASSDDRNTEAFF
TRBJ2-3 TRBV27 - TRBD2 TGTGCCAGCAGTCCTCAACTAGCGGGAGGCACAGATACGCAGTATTTT CASSPQLAGGTDTQYF